This T cell receptor beta chain was captured by sequencing in a study of blood T cell repertoires in COVID-19. Overall study: COVID-19 samples, acute and convalescent, were from the United States, Italy and Spain.

In the original analysis: Reference gene primer amplification gave estimated nucleated cell counts. The method was immunoSEQ multiplex PCR; TCRdb's version includes in-frame clones alone and lacks a portion of them. V, J and clone size are those of that table, while D and trimming were read from the DNA. This sample has approximately 240,000 clones, with less than 85% found just once. The specimen was peripheral blood. This TCR was sampled from an elderly woman with active or convalescent COVID-19.

DNA of the CDR3: TGTGCCAGCAGTTTATTAGCACCCGGCACAGGGGTCGCCTTGAACACTGAAGCTTTCTTT. Residues: CASSLLAPGTGVALNTEAFF. The chain carries TRBV28 and TRBJ1-1; 7 bases agree with TRBD1. This CDR3 has 20 residues. V dropped 1 base and J dropped 0; count of bases not matched to a gene: 17. Germline loops: CDR1 MDHEN, CDR2 SYDVKM.